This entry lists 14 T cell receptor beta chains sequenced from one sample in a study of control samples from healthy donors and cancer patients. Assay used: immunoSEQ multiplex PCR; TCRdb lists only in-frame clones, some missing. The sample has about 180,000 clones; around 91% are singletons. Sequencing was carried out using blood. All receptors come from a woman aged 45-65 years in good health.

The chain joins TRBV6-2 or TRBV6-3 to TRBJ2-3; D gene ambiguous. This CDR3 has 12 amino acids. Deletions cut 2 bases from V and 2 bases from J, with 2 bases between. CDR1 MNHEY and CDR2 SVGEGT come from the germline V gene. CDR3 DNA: TGTGCCAGCAGTTACGCCACAGATACGCAGTATTTT. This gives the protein CASSYATDTQYF.

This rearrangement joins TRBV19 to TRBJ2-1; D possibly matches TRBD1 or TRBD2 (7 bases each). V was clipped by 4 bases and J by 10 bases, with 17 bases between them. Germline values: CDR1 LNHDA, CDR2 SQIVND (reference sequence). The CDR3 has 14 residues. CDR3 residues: CASSRAGQIREQFF. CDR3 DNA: TGTGCCAGTAGTAGAGCGGGACAGATTCGGGAGCAGTTCTTC.

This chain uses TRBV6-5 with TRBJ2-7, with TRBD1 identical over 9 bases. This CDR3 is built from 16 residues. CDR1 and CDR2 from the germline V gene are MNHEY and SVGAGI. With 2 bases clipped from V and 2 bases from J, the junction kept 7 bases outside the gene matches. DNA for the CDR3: TGTGCCAGCAGTTACGGGACAGGGACCTATACCTACGAGCAGTACTTC. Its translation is CASSYGTGTYTYEQYF.

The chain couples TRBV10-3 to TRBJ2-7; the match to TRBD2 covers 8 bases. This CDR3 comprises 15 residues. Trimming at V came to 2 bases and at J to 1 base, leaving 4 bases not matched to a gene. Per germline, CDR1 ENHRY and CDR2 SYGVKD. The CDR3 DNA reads TGTGCCATCAGTGAGGCCATAGCGGGATCCTACGAGCAGTACTTC. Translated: CAISEAIAGSYEQYF.

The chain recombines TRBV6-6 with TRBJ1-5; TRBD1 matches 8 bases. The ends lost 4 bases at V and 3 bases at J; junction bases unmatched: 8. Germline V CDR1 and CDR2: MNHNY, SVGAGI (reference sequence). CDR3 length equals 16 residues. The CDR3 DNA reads TGTGCCAGCAGTTCCGGGACAGGCCTCCCCAATCAGCCCCAGCATTTT. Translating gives CASSSGTGLPNQPQHF.

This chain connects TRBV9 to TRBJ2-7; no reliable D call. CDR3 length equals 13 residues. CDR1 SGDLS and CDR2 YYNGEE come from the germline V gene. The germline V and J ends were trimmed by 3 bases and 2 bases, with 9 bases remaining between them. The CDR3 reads CASSESPTYEQYF. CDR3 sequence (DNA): TGTGCCAGCAGCGAGTCACCAACCTACGAGCAGTACTTC. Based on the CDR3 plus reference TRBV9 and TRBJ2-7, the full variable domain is DSGVTQTPKHLITATGQRVTLRCSPRSGDLSVYWYQQSLDQGLQFLIQYYNGEERAKGNILERFSAQQFPDLHSELNLSSLELGDSALYFCASSESPTYEQYFGPGTRLTVT.

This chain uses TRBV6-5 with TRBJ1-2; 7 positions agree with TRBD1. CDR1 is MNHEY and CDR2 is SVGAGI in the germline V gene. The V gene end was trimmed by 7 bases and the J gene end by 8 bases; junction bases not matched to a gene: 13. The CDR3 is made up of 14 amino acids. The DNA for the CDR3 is TGTGCCAGCACCCGACAGGGAGCGGAATGGGGCTACACCTTC. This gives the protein CASTRQGAEWGYTF.

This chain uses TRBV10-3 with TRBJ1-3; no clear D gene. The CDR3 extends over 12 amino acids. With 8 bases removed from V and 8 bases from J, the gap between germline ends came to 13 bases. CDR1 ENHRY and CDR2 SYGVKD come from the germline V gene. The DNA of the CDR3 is TGTGCCATCTCGTTTCAGACTGACACCATATATTTT. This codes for CAISFQTDTIYF.

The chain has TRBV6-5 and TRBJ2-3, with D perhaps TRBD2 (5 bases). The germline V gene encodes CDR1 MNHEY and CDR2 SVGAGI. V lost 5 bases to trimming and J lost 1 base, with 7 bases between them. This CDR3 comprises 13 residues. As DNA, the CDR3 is TGTGCCAGCAGTAGGACTGGCACAGATACGCAGTATTTT. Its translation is CASSRTGTDTQYF.

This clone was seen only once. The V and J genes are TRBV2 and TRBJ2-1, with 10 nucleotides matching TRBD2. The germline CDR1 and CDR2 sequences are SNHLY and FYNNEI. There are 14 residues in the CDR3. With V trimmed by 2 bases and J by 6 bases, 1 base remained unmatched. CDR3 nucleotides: TGTGCCAGCAGTGAAAGGACTAGCGGCAATGAGCAGTTCTTC. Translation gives CASSERTSGNEQFF.

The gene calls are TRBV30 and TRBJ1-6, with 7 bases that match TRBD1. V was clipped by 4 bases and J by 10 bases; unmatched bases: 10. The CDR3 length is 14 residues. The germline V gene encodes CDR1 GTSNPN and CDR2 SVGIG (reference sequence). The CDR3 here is CAWTNGQVWSPLHF. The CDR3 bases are TGTGCCTGGACCAACGGACAGGTTTGGTCACCCCTCCACTTT.

The DNA for the CDR3 is TGTGCCAGCAGCCCTGTGGGTGGGGATGGGGCTCTTGACTATGGCTACACCTTC. Encoded protein: CASSPVGGDGALDYGYTF. V is TRBV7-2 and J is TRBJ1-2, with D perhaps TRBD1 (5 bases). The CDR3 length is 18 residues. Germline loops: CDR1 SGHTA, CDR2 FQGNSA. V lost 5 bases and J 3 bases, leaving 25 bases between the germline ends.

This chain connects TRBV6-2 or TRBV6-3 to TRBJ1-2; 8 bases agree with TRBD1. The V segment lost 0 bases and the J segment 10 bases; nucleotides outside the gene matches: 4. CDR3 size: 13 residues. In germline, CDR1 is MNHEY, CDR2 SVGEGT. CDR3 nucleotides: TGTGCCAGCAGTTACTCTGCGACAGGGGACTACACCTTC. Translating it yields CASSYSATGDYTF.

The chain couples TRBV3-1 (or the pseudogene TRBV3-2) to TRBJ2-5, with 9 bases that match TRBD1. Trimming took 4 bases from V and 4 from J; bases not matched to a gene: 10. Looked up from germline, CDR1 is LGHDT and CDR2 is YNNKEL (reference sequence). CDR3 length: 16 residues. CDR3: CASSLTGGDNGETQYF. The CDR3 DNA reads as TGTGCCAGCAGCCTTACAGGGGGCGACAACGGAGAGACCCAGTACTTC.